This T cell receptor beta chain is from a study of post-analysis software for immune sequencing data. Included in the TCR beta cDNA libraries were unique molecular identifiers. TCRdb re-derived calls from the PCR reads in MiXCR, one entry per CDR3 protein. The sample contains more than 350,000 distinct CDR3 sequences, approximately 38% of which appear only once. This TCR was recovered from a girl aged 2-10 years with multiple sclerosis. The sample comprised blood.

The CDR3 loop reads CASSHEPGLAGTPHYYEQYF. DNA for the CDR3: TGCGCCAGCAGCCATGAGCCGGGACTAGCGGGAACGCCACACTACTACGAGCAGTACTTC. This chain links TRBV5-1 with TRBJ2-7; 13 nucleotides match TRBD2. Germline V gene data show CDR1 as SGHRS and CDR2 as YFSETQ. The junction had 19 bases not matched to a gene; V was cut back by 4 bases and J by 3 bases. The CDR3 totals 20 residues.